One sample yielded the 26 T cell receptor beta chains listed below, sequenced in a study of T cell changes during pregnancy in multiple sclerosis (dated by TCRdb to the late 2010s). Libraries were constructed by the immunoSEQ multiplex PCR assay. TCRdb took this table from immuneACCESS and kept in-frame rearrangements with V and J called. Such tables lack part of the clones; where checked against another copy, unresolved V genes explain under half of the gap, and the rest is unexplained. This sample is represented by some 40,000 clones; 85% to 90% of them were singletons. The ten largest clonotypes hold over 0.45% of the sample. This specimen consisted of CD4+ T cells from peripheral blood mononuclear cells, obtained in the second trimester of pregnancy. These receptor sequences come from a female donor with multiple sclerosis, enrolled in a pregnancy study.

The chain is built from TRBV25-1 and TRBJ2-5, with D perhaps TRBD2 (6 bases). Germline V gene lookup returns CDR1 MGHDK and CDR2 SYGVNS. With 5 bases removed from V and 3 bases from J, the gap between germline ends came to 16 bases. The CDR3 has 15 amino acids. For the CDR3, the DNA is TGTGCCAGCAGTACCTGGACACCGGGGGAAGAGACCCAGTACTTC. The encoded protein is CASSTWTPGEETQYF.

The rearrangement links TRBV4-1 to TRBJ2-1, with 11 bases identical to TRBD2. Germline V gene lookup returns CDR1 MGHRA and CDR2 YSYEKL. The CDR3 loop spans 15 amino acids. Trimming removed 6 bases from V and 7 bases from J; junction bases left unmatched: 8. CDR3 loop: CASSPLAGVKNEQFF. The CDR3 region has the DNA TGCGCCAGCAGTCCACTAGCGGGAGTAAAGAATGAGCAGTTCTTC.

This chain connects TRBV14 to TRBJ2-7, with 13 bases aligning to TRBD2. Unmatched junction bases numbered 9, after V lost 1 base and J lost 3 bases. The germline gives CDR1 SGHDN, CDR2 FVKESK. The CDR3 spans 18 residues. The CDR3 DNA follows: TGTGCCAGCAGCCAAGGCGGGACTAGCGGGATTTTCCTCTACGAGCAGTACTTC. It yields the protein CASSQGGTSGIFLYEQYF.

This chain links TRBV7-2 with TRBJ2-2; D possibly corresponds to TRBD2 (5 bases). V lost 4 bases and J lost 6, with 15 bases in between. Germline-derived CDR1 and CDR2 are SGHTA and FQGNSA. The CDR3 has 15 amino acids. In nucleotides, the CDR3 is TGTGCCAGCAGCTGGACTCCCGACTATCCCGGGGAGCTGTTTTTT. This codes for CASSWTPDYPGELFF. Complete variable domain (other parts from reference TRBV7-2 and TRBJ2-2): GAGVSQSPSNKVTEKGKDVELRCDPISGHTALYWYRQSLGQGLEFLIYFQGNSAPDKSGLPSDRFSAERTGGSVSTLTIQRTQQEDSAVYLCASSWTPDYPGELFFGEGSRLTVL.

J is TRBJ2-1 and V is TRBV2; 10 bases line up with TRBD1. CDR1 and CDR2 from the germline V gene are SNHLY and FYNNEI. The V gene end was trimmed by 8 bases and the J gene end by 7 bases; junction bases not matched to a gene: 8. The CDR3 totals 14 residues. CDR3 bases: TGTGCCAGCGGATCGGACAGGGGGGGTAATGAGCAGTTCTTC. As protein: CASGSDRGGNEQFF.

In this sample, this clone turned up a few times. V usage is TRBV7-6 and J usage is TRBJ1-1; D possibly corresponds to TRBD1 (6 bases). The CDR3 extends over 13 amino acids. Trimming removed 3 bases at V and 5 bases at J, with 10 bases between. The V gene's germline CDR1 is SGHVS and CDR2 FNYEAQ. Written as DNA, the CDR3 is TGTGCCAGCAGCTTGGGGCAGGGGACTGAAGCTTTCTTT. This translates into CASSLGQGTEAFF.

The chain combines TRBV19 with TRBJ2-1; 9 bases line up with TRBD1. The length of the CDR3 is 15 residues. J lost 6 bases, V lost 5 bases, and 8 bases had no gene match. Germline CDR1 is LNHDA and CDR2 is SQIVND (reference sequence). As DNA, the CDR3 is TGTGCCAGTAGTCCGTTAGGGACAGGGAGCAATGAGCAGTTCTTC. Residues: CASSPLGTGSNEQFF. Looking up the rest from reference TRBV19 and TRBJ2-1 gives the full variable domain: DGGITQSPKYLFRKEGQNVTLSCEQNLNHDAMYWYRQDPGQGLRLIYYSQIVNDFQKGDIAEGYSVSREKKESFPLTVTSAQKNPTAFYLCASSPLGTGSNEQFFGPGTRLTVL.

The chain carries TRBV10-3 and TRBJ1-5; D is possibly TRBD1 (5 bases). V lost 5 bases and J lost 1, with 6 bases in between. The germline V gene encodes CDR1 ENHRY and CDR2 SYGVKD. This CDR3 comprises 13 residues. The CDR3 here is CAISSGSNQPQHF. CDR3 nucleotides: TGTGCCATCAGTTCAGGGAGCAATCAGCCCCAGCATTTT.

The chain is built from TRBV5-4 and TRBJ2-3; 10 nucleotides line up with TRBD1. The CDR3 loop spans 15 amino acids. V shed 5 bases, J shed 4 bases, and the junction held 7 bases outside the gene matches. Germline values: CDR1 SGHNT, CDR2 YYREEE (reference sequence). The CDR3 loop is CASRKTGGAADTQYF. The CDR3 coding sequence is TGTGCCAGCAGGAAGACAGGGGGCGCGGCAGATACGCAGTATTTT.

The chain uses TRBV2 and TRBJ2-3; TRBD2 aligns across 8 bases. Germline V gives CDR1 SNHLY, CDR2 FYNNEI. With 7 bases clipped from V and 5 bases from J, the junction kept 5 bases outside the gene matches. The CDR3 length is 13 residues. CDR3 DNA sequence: TGTGCCAGCAAGGCGGGAGGCGTAGATACGCAGTATTTT. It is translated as CASKAGGVDTQYF.

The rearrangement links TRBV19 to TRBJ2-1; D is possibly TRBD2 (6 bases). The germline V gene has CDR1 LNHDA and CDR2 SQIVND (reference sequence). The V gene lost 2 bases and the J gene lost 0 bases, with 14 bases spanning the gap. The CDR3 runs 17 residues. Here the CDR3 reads CASSILSLDYSYNEQFF. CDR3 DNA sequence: TGTGCCAGTAGTATATTGTCCCTGGACTACTCCTACAATGAGCAGTTCTTC.

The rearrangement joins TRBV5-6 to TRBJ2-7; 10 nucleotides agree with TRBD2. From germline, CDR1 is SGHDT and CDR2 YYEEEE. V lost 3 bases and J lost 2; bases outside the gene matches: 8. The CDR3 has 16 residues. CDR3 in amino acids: CASSWTLAGVTYEQYF. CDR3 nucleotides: TGTGCCAGCAGCTGGACCCTAGCGGGGGTAACCTACGAGCAGTACTTC.

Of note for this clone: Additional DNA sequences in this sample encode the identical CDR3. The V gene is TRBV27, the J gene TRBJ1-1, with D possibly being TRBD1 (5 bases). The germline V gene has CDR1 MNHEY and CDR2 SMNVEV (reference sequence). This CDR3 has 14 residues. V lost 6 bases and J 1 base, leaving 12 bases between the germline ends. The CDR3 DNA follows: TGTGCCAGCAGCGACCTGGGGGGGAACACTGAAGCTTTCTTT. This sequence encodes CASSDLGGNTEAFF.

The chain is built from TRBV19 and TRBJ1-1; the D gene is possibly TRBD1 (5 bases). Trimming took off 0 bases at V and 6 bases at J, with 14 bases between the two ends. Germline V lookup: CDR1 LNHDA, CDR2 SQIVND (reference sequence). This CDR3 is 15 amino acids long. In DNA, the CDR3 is TGTGCCAGTAGTATAGATGGGTCAGCGGGGGCTGAAGCTTTCTTT. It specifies CASSIDGSAGAEAFF.

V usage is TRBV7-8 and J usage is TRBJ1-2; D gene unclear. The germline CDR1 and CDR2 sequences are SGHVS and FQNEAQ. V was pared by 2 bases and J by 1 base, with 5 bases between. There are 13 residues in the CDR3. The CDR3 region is CASSLRDNYGYTF. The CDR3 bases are TGTGCCAGCAGCTTACGCGATAACTATGGCTACACCTTC.

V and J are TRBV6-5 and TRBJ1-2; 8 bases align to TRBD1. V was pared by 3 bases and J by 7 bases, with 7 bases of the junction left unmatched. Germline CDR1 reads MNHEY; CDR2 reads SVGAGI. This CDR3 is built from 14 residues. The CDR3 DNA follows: TGTGCCAGCAGTTATCAGGGGGCTTGGGGTGGCTACACCTTC. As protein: CASSYQGAWGGYTF.

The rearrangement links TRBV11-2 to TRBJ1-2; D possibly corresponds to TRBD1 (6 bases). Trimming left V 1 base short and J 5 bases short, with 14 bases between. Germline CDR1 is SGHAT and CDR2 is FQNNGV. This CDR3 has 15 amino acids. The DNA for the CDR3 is TGTGCCAGCAGCTTAGGAACCCAGGGGACATATGGCTACACCTTC. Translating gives CASSLGTQGTYGYTF.

The CDR3 loop is CASSKYTDTQYF. The CDR3, as DNA: TGTGCCAGCAGCAAATATACAGATACGCAGTATTTT. This sequence joins TRBV21-1 and TRBJ2-3; TRBD2 was called by the table and not checked on the DNA. TRBV21-1 is a documented pseudogene. The CDR3 has 12 amino acids.

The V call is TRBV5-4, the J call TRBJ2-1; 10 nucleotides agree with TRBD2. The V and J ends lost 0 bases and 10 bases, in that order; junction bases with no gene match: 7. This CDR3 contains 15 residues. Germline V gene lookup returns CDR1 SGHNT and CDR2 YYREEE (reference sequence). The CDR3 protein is CASSLDLAGVREQFF. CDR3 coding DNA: TGTGCCAGCAGCTTGGATCTAGCGGGAGTAAGGGAGCAGTTCTTC.

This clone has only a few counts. The CDR3 region has the DNA TGCGCCAGCAGCTTGGAATCGGGACAGGGTCGATCAAAACTGTTTTTT. Amino acid sequence: CASSLESGQGRSKLFF. The rearrangement links TRBV5-1 to TRBJ1-4; TRBD1 agrees at 9 bases. Germline CDR1 SGHRS, CDR2 YFSETQ. CDR3 length: 16 residues. Trimming removed 0 bases from V and 10 bases from J; junction bases left unmatched: 10.

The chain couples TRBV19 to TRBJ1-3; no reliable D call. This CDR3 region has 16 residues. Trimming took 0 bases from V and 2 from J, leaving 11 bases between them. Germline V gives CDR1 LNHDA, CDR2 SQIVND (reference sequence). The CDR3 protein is CASSIDKRPPGNTIYF. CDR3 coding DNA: TGTGCCAGTAGTATAGATAAGAGGCCACCTGGAAACACCATATATTTT.

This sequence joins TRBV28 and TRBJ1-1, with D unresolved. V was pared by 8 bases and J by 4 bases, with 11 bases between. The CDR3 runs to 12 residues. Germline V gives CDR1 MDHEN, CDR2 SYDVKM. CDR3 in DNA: TGTGCCAGCTCCCCGTACGGCACTGAAGCTTTCTTT. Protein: CASSPYGTEAFF.

The CDR3 nucleotides are TGTGCCAGCAGTGAATTAAGGAGAGCGGGAGGTGGGGAGACCCAGTACTTC. Protein sequence: CASSELRRAGGGETQYF. The chain recombines TRBV25-1 with TRBJ2-5; 9 nucleotides match TRBD2. Per the germline V gene, CDR1 is MGHDK and CDR2 is SYGVNS. There are 17 residues in the CDR3. The V and J ends lost 1 base and 5 bases, in that order; junction bases with no gene match: 11.

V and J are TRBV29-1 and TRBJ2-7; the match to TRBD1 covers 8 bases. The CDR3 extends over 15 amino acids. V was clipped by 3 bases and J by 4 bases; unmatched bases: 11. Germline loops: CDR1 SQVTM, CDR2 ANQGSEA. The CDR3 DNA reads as TGCAGCGTTGACGGCGGGACAGGTGTATTATACGAGCAGTACTTC. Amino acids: CSVDGGTGVLYEQYF.

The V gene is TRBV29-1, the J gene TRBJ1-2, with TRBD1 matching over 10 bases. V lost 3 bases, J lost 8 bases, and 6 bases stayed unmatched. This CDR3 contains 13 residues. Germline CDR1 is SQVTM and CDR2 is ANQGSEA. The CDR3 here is CSVERDRGRGYTF. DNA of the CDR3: TGCAGCGTTGAGAGGGACAGGGGACGAGGCTACACCTTC.

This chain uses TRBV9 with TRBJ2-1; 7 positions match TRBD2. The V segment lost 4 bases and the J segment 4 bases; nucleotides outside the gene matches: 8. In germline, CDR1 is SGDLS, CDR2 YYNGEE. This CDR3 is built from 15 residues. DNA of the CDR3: TGTGCCAGCAGCCACGATAGCGGGCCGTACAATGAGCAGTTCTTC. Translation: CASSHDSGPYNEQFF.